The present T cell receptor beta chain was sequenced within a study of T cells in Graves' hyperthyroidism and ophthalmopathy. V dropped 10 bases and J dropped 4; count of bases not matched to a gene: 12. Germline loops: CDR1 MNHNS, CDR2 SASEGT. The CDR3 is 14 residues long. Authors of the study amplified TCR beta CDR3 regions from RNA transcripts. With the HTBI primer set, the TCR CDR3 went through a first round of RT-PCR. TCRdb reprocessed the multiplex PCR reads with MiXCR, giving one entry per CDR3 protein. In the table there are a few hundred thousand distinct CDR3 sequences, about 13% of which are singletons.

The clonotype originates from a woman aged 18-35 years with Graves' hyperthyroidism. J is TRBJ1-1 and V is TRBV6-1, with 7 bases that match TRBD1. The sequenced sample consisted of blood. The CDR3 sequence: CATLMTGSSTEAFF. CDR3 coding DNA: TGTGCCACCCTAATGACAGGGAGTTCCACTGAAGCTTTCTTT.